This is a list of T cell receptor beta chains from one sample in a study of graft-versus-host responses after intestinal transplantation. Measured with immunoSEQ multiplex PCR; TCRdb has only the in-frame clones, and not every one. The sample yields tens of thousands of clones, just under 95% seen once. Their target antigens are unknown. Specimen: unstimulated CD8+ T cells sorted from spleen or lymph node cells, collected before intestinal transplant. These receptors were taken from a human donor who received an intestinal transplant. The CDR3 runs from the conserved cysteine through the conserved F or W. A D gene is named only where the DNA matches it firmly. For some rows the clone size is stated as once, few or many, or as a class when expanded; others skip it.

clone_size: .; v_call: TRBV5-5; d_call: .; j_call: TRBJ1-1; cdr3_nt: TGTGCCAGCAGCCACAATAGACAGGTCCTGAACACTGAAGCTTTCTTT; cdr3_aa: CASSHNRQVLNTEAFF
clone_size: .; v_call: TRBV2; d_call: .; j_call: TRBJ2-7; cdr3_nt: TGTGCCAGCAACCGGGCCTTCTCCTACGAGCAGTACTTC; cdr3_aa: CASNRAFSYEQYF
clone_size: .; v_call: TRBV6-5; d_call: .; j_call: TRBJ2-1; cdr3_nt: TGTGCCAGCAGTTACTCGATTGCGTCTGAGCAGTTCTTC; cdr3_aa: CASSYSIASEQFF
clone_size: .; v_call: TRBV7-9; d_call: .; j_call: TRBJ2-7; cdr3_nt: TGTGCCAGCAGCCCGGGACTGCCAGAGCAGTACTTC; cdr3_aa: CASSPGLPEQYF
clone_size: .; v_call: TRBV5-1; d_call: .; j_call: TRBJ1-1; cdr3_nt: TGCGCCAGCAGCTTACAGGGTCCCCCAGCTGAAGCTTTCTTT; cdr3_aa: CASSLQGPPAEAFF
clone_size: .; v_call: TRBV10-1; d_call: .; j_call: TRBJ2-2; cdr3_nt: TGCGCCAGCAGTGAGAGGCCCGGAGGTTTCCGCGCCGGGGAGCTGTTTTTT; cdr3_aa: CASSERPGGFRAGELFF
clone_size: .; v_call: TRBV23-1; d_call: TRBD1; j_call: TRBJ2-1; cdr3_nt: TGCGCCAGTAAGTCCGGGACAGGGGGGAACAATGAGCAGTTCTTC; cdr3_aa: CASKSGTGGNNEQFF
clone_size: .; v_call: TRBV5-1; d_call: .; j_call: TRBJ2-2; cdr3_nt: TGCGCCAGCAGCTTCTTAGTCGGCACCGGGGAGCTGTTTTTT; cdr3_aa: CASSFLVGTGELFF
clone_size: .; v_call: TRBV15; d_call: .; j_call: TRBJ2-3; cdr3_nt: TGTGCCACCAGCAGAAACGCGGGCGGACAGACAGATACGCAGTATTTT; cdr3_aa: CATSRNAGGQTDTQYF
clone_size: .; v_call: TRBV2; d_call: .; j_call: TRBJ1-4; cdr3_nt: TGTGCCAGCAGCCCCACATCTGGCTTCAGAAATGAAAAACTGTTTTTT; cdr3_aa: CASSPTSGFRNEKLFF
clone_size: .; v_call: TRBV7-9; d_call: TRBD1; j_call: TRBJ2-7; cdr3_nt: TGTGCCAGCGGTACCGGACAGGGGGCATACGAGCAGTACTTC; cdr3_aa: CASGTGQGAYEQYF
clone_size: .; v_call: TRBV7-6; d_call: TRBD1; j_call: TRBJ2-6; cdr3_nt: TGTGCCAGCAGAGAACAGGGGGCCCATTTCTCTGGGGCCAACGTCCTGACTTTC; cdr3_aa: CASREQGAHFSGANVLTF
clone_size: once; v_call: TRBV20-1; d_call: .; j_call: TRBJ2-7; cdr3_nt: TGCAGTGCCCCCTACAGGGACGAGCAGTACTTC; cdr3_aa: CSAPYRDEQYF
clone_size: .; v_call: TRBV7-9; d_call: TRBD1; j_call: TRBJ1-2; cdr3_nt: TGTGCCAGCAGCTTCCACCCCCGCCGGACAGGTCCTTATGGCTACACCTTC; cdr3_aa: CASSFHPRRTGPYGYTF
clone_size: .; v_call: TRBV5-1; d_call: .; j_call: TRBJ2-7; cdr3_nt: TGCGCCAGCAGCTTGGTGGGGGGCTTGGACGAGCAGTACTTC; cdr3_aa: CASSLVGGLDEQYF
clone_size: .; v_call: TRBV6-5; d_call: .; j_call: TRBJ2-1; cdr3_nt: TGTGCCAGCGCAGGCACCTTCAATGAGCAGTTCTTC; cdr3_aa: CASAGTFNEQFF
clone_size: .; v_call: TRBV11-1; d_call: .; j_call: TRBJ2-7; cdr3_nt: TGTGCCAGCAGCTTATCTCGAGCTTACGAGCAGTACTTC; cdr3_aa: CASSLSRAYEQYF
clone_size: .; v_call: TRBV18; d_call: .; j_call: TRBJ2-7; cdr3_nt: TGTGCCAGCTCACCAATGACCGGCAATGACGAGCAGTACTTC; cdr3_aa: CASSPMTGNDEQYF
clone_size: .; v_call: TRBV30; d_call: .; j_call: TRBJ2-3; cdr3_nt: TGTGCCTGGAGGGGGACATTAGGGATGACAGATACGCAGTATTTT; cdr3_aa: CAWRGTLGMTDTQYF
clone_size: .; v_call: TRBV27; d_call: TRBD1; j_call: TRBJ2-7; cdr3_nt: TGTGCCAGCAGCTTACTACCGGGGGACAGGAAGCCCTACGAGCAGTACTTC; cdr3_aa: CASSLLPGDRKPYEQYF
clone_size: .; v_call: TRBV7-8; d_call: .; j_call: TRBJ1-1; cdr3_nt: TGTGCCAGCAGCTTATCGGGTTACCTGAACACTGAAGCTTTCTTT; cdr3_aa: CASSLSGYLNTEAFF
clone_size: once; v_call: TRBV11-3; d_call: TRBD1; j_call: TRBJ2-3; cdr3_nt: TGTGCCAGCAGCCCCGGGACAGGATTAGACACAGATACGCAGTATTTT; cdr3_aa: CASSPGTGLDTDTQYF
clone_size: .; v_call: TRBV6-1; d_call: TRBD2; j_call: TRBJ2-7; cdr3_nt: TGTGCCAGCAGTGAAGGATCGGGAGGTCCCTACGAGCAGTACTTC; cdr3_aa: CASSEGSGGPYEQYF
clone_size: .; v_call: TRBV5-1; d_call: TRBD2; j_call: TRBJ2-3; cdr3_nt: TGCGCCAGCAGTTCAGATCTAGCGGGAGGCACAGATACGCAGTATTTT; cdr3_aa: CASSSDLAGGTDTQYF
clone_size: .; v_call: TRBV29-1; d_call: .; j_call: TRBJ2-1; cdr3_nt: TGCAGCGTTGAGGAGTCGGCTAAGGGTGAGCAGTTCTTC; cdr3_aa: CSVEESAKGEQFF
clone_size: .; v_call: TRBV11-1; d_call: .; j_call: TRBJ2-1; cdr3_nt: TGTGCCAGCAGCTTAGATTTTCGGGCATACAATGAGCAGTTCTTC; cdr3_aa: CASSLDFRAYNEQFF
clone_size: .; v_call: TRBV5-6; d_call: .; j_call: TRBJ1-2; cdr3_nt: TGTGCCAGCAGCTTGGATGGCAGCCCCGCTCCTTATGGCTACACCTTC; cdr3_aa: CASSLDGSPAPYGYTF
clone_size: .; v_call: TRBV9; d_call: TRBD1; j_call: TRBJ1-1; cdr3_nt: TGTGCCAGCAGCGTCTGTTCGGGTGGGGATCGGACAGGGGCGTGTTTGGCTTTCTTT; cdr3_aa: CASSVCSGGDRTGACLAFF
clone_size: .; v_call: TRBV4-1; d_call: .; j_call: TRBJ2-1; cdr3_nt: TGCGCCAGCAGCCAAGATGATAACATTTGGGATGAGCAGTTCTTC; cdr3_aa: CASSQDDNIWDEQFF
clone_size: .; v_call: TRBV11-3; d_call: .; j_call: TRBJ2-1; cdr3_nt: TGTGCCAGCAGCCCATCCGAAGTTCTAGCATCCCCGACTAATGAGCAGTTCTTC; cdr3_aa: CASSPSEVLASPTNEQFF
clone_size: .; v_call: TRBV5-8; d_call: .; j_call: TRBJ1-1; cdr3_nt: TGTGCCAGCAGCTTGTTCCAGGCTAACACTGAAGCTTTCTTT; cdr3_aa: CASSLFQANTEAFF
clone_size: once; v_call: TRBV6-1; d_call: TRBD2; j_call: TRBJ2-1; cdr3_nt: TGTGCCAGCAGTGAATTAGGGGTGACTAGCGCCTACAATGAGCAGTTCTTC; cdr3_aa: CASSELGVTSAYNEQFF
clone_size: .; v_call: TRBV28; d_call: .; j_call: TRBJ2-3; cdr3_nt: TGTGCCAGCAGTTTACAACGTGGTCTCGGGTTTGTGACAGATACGCAGTATTTT; cdr3_aa: CASSLQRGLGFVTDTQYF
clone_size: .; v_call: TRBV7-9; d_call: .; j_call: TRBJ2-1; cdr3_nt: TGTGCCAGCAGCTTAGCGGGAAACGGACCCTACAATGAGCAGTTCTTC; cdr3_aa: CASSLAGNGPYNEQFF
clone_size: .; v_call: TRBV23-1; d_call: TRBD2; j_call: TRBJ2-7; cdr3_nt: TGCGCCAGCAGTCCCCGTTGCTCCAATCCCGGAGCGGGAGGAAGCTCCTACGAGCAGTACTTC; cdr3_aa: CASSPRCSNPGAGGSSYEQYF
clone_size: .; v_call: TRBV11-2; d_call: .; j_call: TRBJ2-7; cdr3_nt: TGTGCCAGCAGCTTAGAGCTGCCCCTCCAGGGCCGGGGATACGAGCAGTACTTC; cdr3_aa: CASSLELPLQGRGYEQYF
clone_size: .; v_call: TRBV5-6; d_call: TRBD2; j_call: TRBJ2-1; cdr3_nt: TGTGCCAGCAGCTTGGTCGGACTAGCGGACTACAATGAGCAGTTCTTC; cdr3_aa: CASSLVGLADYNEQFF
clone_size: .; v_call: TRBV19; d_call: TRBD2; j_call: TRBJ2-3; cdr3_nt: TGTGCCAGTAGTGTCACTAGCGGGAGGGCGGATACGCAGTATTTT; cdr3_aa: CASSVTSGRADTQYF
clone_size: .; v_call: TRBV4-1; d_call: .; j_call: TRBJ2-7; cdr3_nt: TGCGCCAGCAGCCAAGACCCGTCTCTAGGAAACGAGCAGTACTTC; cdr3_aa: CASSQDPSLGNEQYF
clone_size: .; v_call: TRBV15; d_call: .; j_call: TRBJ2-2; cdr3_nt: TGTGCCACCAGCAGAGTAGCACTCGACACCGGGGAGCTGTTTTTT; cdr3_aa: CATSRVALDTGELFF
clone_size: .; v_call: TRBV6-5; d_call: .; j_call: TRBJ2-7; cdr3_nt: TGTGCCAGCAGCCCGGACGGCTCCTACGAGCAGTACTTC; cdr3_aa: CASSPDGSYEQYF
clone_size: .; v_call: TRBV9; d_call: .; j_call: TRBJ1-1; cdr3_nt: TGTGCCAGCAGCGTAGACCGGGGGAGTGACACTGAAGCTTTCTTT; cdr3_aa: CASSVDRGSDTEAFF
clone_size: .; v_call: TRBV28; d_call: .; j_call: TRBJ1-4; cdr3_nt: TGTGCCAGCAGTTGGCCAAATGATGAAAAACTGTTTTTT; cdr3_aa: CASSWPNDEKLFF
clone_size: .; v_call: TRBV28; d_call: .; j_call: TRBJ2-7; cdr3_nt: TGTGCCAGCAGCGGGGGACCCTACGAGCAGTACTTC; cdr3_aa: CASSGGPYEQYF
clone_size: once; v_call: TRBV27; d_call: .; j_call: TRBJ1-1; cdr3_nt: TGTGCCAGCAGTACAGGGTCGGGGAACACTGAAGCTTTCTTT; cdr3_aa: CASSTGSGNTEAFF
clone_size: .; v_call: TRBV29-1; d_call: .; j_call: TRBJ2-3; cdr3_nt: TGCAGCGTTGAGGGGGCCACAGATACGCAGTATTTT; cdr3_aa: CSVEGATDTQYF
clone_size: .; v_call: TRBV7-9; d_call: TRBD1; j_call: TRBJ2-5; cdr3_nt: TGTGCCACCAGGGGGAAACTTCAAGAGACCCAGTACTTC; cdr3_aa: CATRGKLQETQYF
clone_size: once; v_call: TRBV28; d_call: TRBD2; j_call: TRBJ2-7; cdr3_nt: TGTGCCAGCAGTCCGCGGACTAGCGGGAGGGCCTGGCGGGAGCAGTACTTC; cdr3_aa: CASSPRTSGRAWREQYF
clone_size: .; v_call: TRBV28; d_call: .; j_call: TRBJ1-5; cdr3_nt: TGTGCCAGCAGTTTCTGGGCCAGTTCCGAGTCTCAGCCCCAGCATTTT; cdr3_aa: CASSFWASSESQPQHF
clone_size: .; v_call: TRBV7-8; d_call: TRBD2; j_call: TRBJ2-2; cdr3_nt: TGTGCCAGCAGCCGTGGCTGGACTAGCGCCGCGAACACCGGGGAGCTGTTTTTT; cdr3_aa: CASSRGWTSAANTGELFF